This TCR beta chain derives from a study of blood T cell repertoires in COVID-19. Whole-study context: The United States, Italy and Spain were the sources of the acute and convalescent COVID-19 samples.

TCRdb keeps only in-frame clones here, not all; method: immunoSEQ multiplex PCR. The data contain 110,000 to 150,000 clones, approximately 80% of them singletons. Germline V gives CDR1 SGHVS, CDR2 FQNEAQ. V lost 5 bases, J lost 4 bases, and 7 bases stayed unmatched. The CDR3 has 17 amino acids. The receptor's source is an elderly woman in a cohort sampled during active or convalescent COVID-19. Sequencing used peripheral blood. This chain uses TRBV7-8 with TRBJ2-2, with 13 bases fitting TRBD2. CDR3 protein: CASSGGLAGVFTGELFF. DNA for the CDR3: TGTGCCAGCAGCGGCGGACTAGCGGGGGTGTTCACCGGGGAGCTGTTTTTT.